This is a list of T cell receptor beta chains from one sample in a study of cytomegalovirus exposure and HLA in healthy donors. The table came from immunoSEQ multiplex PCR; TCRdb's copy has only in-frame clones and leaves some out. The data show approximately 190,000 clones, 70% seen once. Sequences were obtained from PBMCs. The receptors were sampled from a man aged 35-49 years in good health and CMV-seropositive. CDR3s leave out the opening cysteine and the closing phenylalanine or tryptophan. Each record gives: clone size, J gene, V gene, CDR3 protein. Clone size is stated in some rows and not others, as once, few, many or a class when expanded.

NA TRBJ1-3 TRBV13 ASSPGIHTIY
few TRBJ2-3 TRBV14 ASSPGGRWGQY
few TRBJ1-2 TRBV28 ASSTGVGYGYT
NA TRBJ1-1 TRBV6-5 ASSYFTTGVTEAF
NA TRBJ2-2 TRBV5-1 ASSPRTGTGELF
NA TRBJ2-5 TRBV7-2 ASSSGLATETQY
NA TRBJ1-3 TRBV7-9 ASSSRGGLVGGNTIY
NA TRBJ2-3 TRBV7-9 SSSPTPFTTVGTDTQY
once TRBJ2-2 TRBV5-4 ASSLAGLQNTGELF
NA TRBJ2-1 TRBV7-3 ASSPTSGGGNEQF